These T cell receptor beta chains were read from a single sample in a study of T-cell reconstitution after alpha-beta-depleted transplantation in children. In TCRdb, the PCR reads were re-called with MiXCR into one record per CDR3 protein. The profile shows 200,000 or so distinct CDR3 sequences, approximately 6.8% of them singletons. This material consisted of PBMCs, taken before TCRalphabeta/CD19-depleted stem cell transplant. The receptors were sampled from a girl less than two years old with combined immunodeficiency, due to receive a stem cell transplant. CDR3s leave out the opening cysteine and the closing phenylalanine or tryptophan.

v_call: TRBV12-3/TRBV12-4
j_call: TRBJ1-3
cdr3_aa: ASSPRGGSGNTIY

v_call: TRBV29-1
j_call: TRBJ2-7
cdr3_aa: SAEDRGTYEQY

v_call: TRBV29-1
j_call: TRBJ1-1
cdr3_aa: SVPRPGGYTEAF

v_call: TRBV5-6
j_call: TRBJ2-1
cdr3_aa: ASSTAEKRGVNEQF

v_call: TRBV12-3/TRBV12-4
j_call: TRBJ2-2
cdr3_aa: AIQGREPDTGELF

v_call: TRBV28
j_call: TRBJ2-7
cdr3_aa: ASSDLAGFDEQY

v_call: TRBV20-1
j_call: TRBJ2-4
cdr3_aa: SAAGAPENIQY

v_call: TRBV11-1
j_call: TRBJ1-6
cdr3_aa: ASSLYVIRDRVNSPLH

v_call: TRBV5-1
j_call: TRBJ1-2
cdr3_aa: ASSPEGFRGYT

v_call: TRBV28
j_call: TRBJ2-7
cdr3_aa: ASSPDLPLEQY

v_call: TRBV6-2/TRBV6-3
j_call: TRBJ2-3
cdr3_aa: ASSYLQDFKAADTQY

v_call: TRBV29-1
j_call: TRBJ1-1
cdr3_aa: SVLTQNTEAF

v_call: TRBV29-1
j_call: TRBJ2-5
cdr3_aa: SLDSTPRRVQETQY

v_call: TRBV4-1
j_call: TRBJ2-3
cdr3_aa: ASSQDVSADTQY

v_call: TRBV24-1
j_call: TRBJ2-1
cdr3_aa: ATKSRGYEQF

v_call: TRBV10-2
j_call: TRBJ1-1
cdr3_aa: ASSEGEGGGYTEAF

v_call: TRBV4-3
j_call: TRBJ2-3
cdr3_aa: ASSQDLGSSWDFADTQY

v_call: TRBV12-3/TRBV12-4
j_call: TRBJ1-2
cdr3_aa: ASSYPGLAGYT

v_call: TRBV29-1
j_call: TRBJ1-4
cdr3_aa: SVAPGRDNEKLF

v_call: TRBV7-9
j_call: TRBJ2-7
cdr3_aa: ASSLAIRPGGDEQY

v_call: TRBV5-1
j_call: TRBJ2-5
cdr3_aa: ASSLVSEGTQY

v_call: TRBV21-1
j_call: TRBJ1-2
cdr3_aa: ASTLLREQGDLGYGYT

v_call: TRBV5-1
j_call: TRBJ2-3
cdr3_aa: ASSLASTGPSDTQY

v_call: TRBV19
j_call: TRBJ1-1
cdr3_aa: ASSMIITGGAHTEAF

v_call: TRBV25-1
j_call: TRBJ2-5
cdr3_aa: ASSILEETQY

v_call: TRBV29-1
j_call: TRBJ1-2
cdr3_aa: SVQAFDYGYT

v_call: TRBV4-2
j_call: TRBJ2-2
cdr3_aa: ASSQERFNTGELF

v_call: TRBV7-8
j_call: TRBJ1-2
cdr3_aa: ASSPRTGRGRRYT

v_call: TRBV4-3
j_call: TRBJ2-5
cdr3_aa: ASSQEGQGAYSETQY

v_call: TRBV7-2
j_call: TRBJ1-1
cdr3_aa: ASSPYLGANTEAF

v_call: TRBV7-9
j_call: TRBJ2-7
cdr3_aa: ASGQISYEQY

v_call: TRBV4-2
j_call: TRBJ2-1
cdr3_aa: ASSQEGQKGNEQF

v_call: TRBV5-1
j_call: TRBJ2-3
cdr3_aa: ASSFDVAGETDTQY

v_call: TRBV24-1
j_call: TRBJ2-2
cdr3_aa: ATSDLRGVGELF

v_call: TRBV7-2
j_call: TRBJ1-4
cdr3_aa: ASGYNEKLF

v_call: TRBV20-1
j_call: TRBJ2-7
cdr3_aa: SARDGATEQY

v_call: TRBV4-3
j_call: TRBJ2-1
cdr3_aa: ASSQVRRTSNEQF

v_call: TRBV5-1
j_call: TRBJ2-1
cdr3_aa: ASSAETVGQF

v_call: TRBV5-6
j_call: TRBJ1-1
cdr3_aa: ASCRQGGPGTEAF

v_call: TRBV2
j_call: TRBJ2-1
cdr3_aa: ASSIRRTSGSWYEQF

v_call: TRBV20-1
j_call: TRBJ1-4
cdr3_aa: SARDLDRLAEKLF

v_call: TRBV4-1
j_call: TRBJ2-3
cdr3_aa: ASSQTSAGLTDTQY

v_call: TRBV7-6
j_call: TRBJ1-1
cdr3_aa: ASSSRGKNTEAF

v_call: TRBV3-1
j_call: TRBJ2-1
cdr3_aa: ASSQEEIAGQNEQF

v_call: TRBV20-1
j_call: TRBJ2-1
cdr3_aa: SATDEDSYNEQF

v_call: TRBV29-1
j_call: TRBJ1-2
cdr3_aa: SVGGGNYGYT

v_call: TRBV7-2
j_call: TRBJ2-1
cdr3_aa: ASSWTVVSRAEQF

v_call: TRBV15
j_call: TRBJ2-7
cdr3_aa: ATSRDKHLDEQY

v_call: TRBV12-3/TRBV12-4
j_call: TRBJ2-1
cdr3_aa: ASSLALLFGTEQF

v_call: TRBV7-2
j_call: TRBJ2-1
cdr3_aa: ASSFPLGGDETF

v_call: TRBV7-9
j_call: TRBJ2-7
cdr3_aa: AGQGLDYEQY

v_call: TRBV7-2
j_call: TRBJ1-1
cdr3_aa: ASSLDRGSEAF

v_call: TRBV10-3
j_call: TRBJ2-1
cdr3_aa: AISEMGGGNEQF

v_call: TRBV29-1
j_call: TRBJ1-3
cdr3_aa: SVGGGRLGNTIY

v_call: TRBV10-3
j_call: TRBJ2-7
cdr3_aa: AISVPGTDYEQY

v_call: TRBV28
j_call: TRBJ2-1
cdr3_aa: ASSFRLAGEGF

v_call: TRBV12-3/TRBV12-4
j_call: TRBJ2-5
cdr3_aa: ASSLVMGQGGETQY